Each of the 22 T cell receptor beta chains below was sequenced from the same sample in a study of blood T cell repertoires in COVID-19. The assay was immunoSEQ multiplex PCR, and TCRdb's table has in-frame clones only and misses some. The table includes about 440,000 clones, about 85% detected once. Sequenced: PBMCs or T cells enriched from blood (not recorded which). Every receptor here comes from a woman aged 18-29 years with acute COVID-19.

The chain joins TRBV29-1 to TRBJ1-5, with TRBD1 matching over 7 bases. This CDR3 region has 14 residues. The germline CDR1 and CDR2 sequences are SQVTM and ANQGSEA. V dropped 7 bases and J dropped 4; count of bases not matched to a gene: 10. The CDR3, as DNA: TGCAGCGCCTCAACAGGGGATGGAAATCAGCCCCAGCATTTT. It codes for CSASTGDGNQPQHF.

The sample holds one count of this clone. This chain connects TRBV11-2 to TRBJ1-6; 7 bases line up with TRBD1. The CDR3 totals 15 residues. V trimming: 5 bases; J trimming: 9 bases; junction bases outside the gene matches: 10. Germline values: CDR1 SGHAT, CDR2 FQNNGV. The CDR3 protein is CASSDPGTVGSPLHF. The CDR3 coding sequence is TGTGCCAGCAGCGACCCCGGGACAGTGGGTTCACCCCTCCACTTT. Full variable domain (remainder filled in from reference TRBV11-2 and TRBJ1-6): EAGVAQSPRYKIIEKRQSVAFWCNPISGHATLYWYQQILGQGPKLLIQFQNNGVVDDSQLPKDRFSAERLKGVDSTLKIQPAKLEDSAVYLCASSDPGTVGSPLHFGNGTRLTVT.

The J gene is TRBJ1-5, the V gene TRBV15, with D unresolved. Germline values: CDR1 LNHNV, CDR2 YYDKDF (reference sequence). CDR3 size: 17 residues. Trimming took 0 bases from V and 4 from J, leaving 16 bases between them. Here the CDR3 reads CATSRDLRAEVNQPQHF. CDR3 coding DNA: TGTGCCACCAGCAGAGATTTGAGGGCAGAGGTAAATCAGCCCCAGCATTTT.

This clone was found a few times. Other DNA sequences from this sample encode an identical CDR3 as well. V usage is TRBV6-2 or TRBV6-3 and J usage is TRBJ1-2; TRBD1 matches 8 bases. Germline V gene lookup returns CDR1 MNHEY and CDR2 SVGEGT. Unmatched junction bases numbered 8, after V lost 4 bases and J lost 4 bases. This CDR3 is built from 15 residues. In nucleotides, the CDR3 is TGTGCCAGCAGTTCGCAGGGGGCGCGGATCTATGGCTACACCTTC. It specifies CASSSQGARIYGYTF.

This chain joins TRBV2 and TRBJ1-3; D possibly corresponds to TRBD1 (5 bases). The V and J ends lost 4 bases and 8 bases respectively, with 15 bases between them. The CDR3 has 14 amino acids. Germline CDR1 and CDR2: SNHLY and FYNNEI. The CDR3 nucleotides are TGTGCCAGCAGTGCCGAACTTGGGGCAGACACCATATATTTT. Its protein product is CASSAELGADTIYF. Based on the CDR3 plus reference TRBV2 and TRBJ1-3, the full variable domain is EPEVTQTPSHQVTQMGQEVILRCVPISNHLYFYWYRQILGQKVEFLVSFYNNEISEKSEIFDDQFSVERPDGSNFTLKIRSTKLEDSAMYFCASSAELGADTIYFGEGSWLTVV.

The CDR3 coding sequence is TGTGCCACCAGTGAGGGGCTGGAAGAGACCCAGTACTTC. Its protein product is CATSEGLEETQYF. The rearrangement uses TRBV24-1 and TRBJ2-5, with D maybe TRBD1 (5 bases). Germline values: CDR1 KGHDR, CDR2 SFDVKD. This CDR3 is built from 13 residues. The V end was cut by 4 bases, the J end by 3 bases, with 8 bases between.

This chain joins TRBV28 and TRBJ1-1; TRBD1 matches at 11 bases. Looked up from germline, CDR1 is MDHEN and CDR2 is SYDVKM. V trimming: 6 bases; J trimming: 4 bases; junction bases outside the gene matches: 10. There are 16 residues in the CDR3. The DNA of the CDR3 is TGTGCCAGCAGGGGGGCCTCCGGGACAGGGGGCACTGAAGCTTTCTTT. This sequence encodes CASRGASGTGGTEAFF.

The chain employs TRBV7-9 and TRBJ1-1; D remains unclear. The CDR3 spans 11 residues. Germline V gene data show CDR1 as SEHNR and CDR2 as FQNEAQ (reference sequence). V shed 8 bases and J shed 11 bases, with 15 bases lying between them. The CDR3, as DNA: TGTGCCAGCGGCCGGCAGGTGGCGGCTTTCTTT. Translated: CASGRQVAAFF.

There are a few counts of this clone. This sequence joins TRBV9 and TRBJ2-2; 7 positions agree with TRBD2. The CDR3 extends over 14 amino acids. Trimming took 3 bases from V and 3 from J; bases not matched to a gene: 2. Germline V lookup: CDR1 SGDLS, CDR2 YYNGEE. This CDR3 is CASSALADTGELFF. CDR3 DNA: TGTGCCAGCAGCGCCCTAGCGGACACCGGGGAGCTGTTTTTT.

The V and J genes are TRBV3-1 (or the pseudogene TRBV3-2) and TRBJ2-1; TRBD2 aligns across 14 bases. V shed 1 base, J shed 9 bases, and the junction held 5 bases outside the gene matches. The CDR3 has 16 residues. Germline-derived CDR1 and CDR2 are LGHDT and YNNKEL (reference sequence). The CDR3 nucleotides read TGTGCCAGCAGCCAAGCGACTAGCGGGGGGGCCATTGAGCAGTTCTTC. It codes for CASSQATSGGAIEQFF.

The rearrangement uses TRBV19 and TRBJ2-5; 11 nucleotides agree with TRBD1. This CDR3 comprises 17 residues. The germline gives CDR1 LNHDA, CDR2 SQIVND (reference sequence). V shed 5 bases and J 4 bases; nucleotides not matched to a gene: 12. CDR3 residues: CASSPGTGGREGETQYF. CDR3 sequence (DNA): TGTGCCAGTAGTCCAGGGACAGGGGGAAGGGAAGGAGAGACCCAGTACTTC.

As regards this clone: This sample also contains other DNA sequences that code for the same CDR3. This chain uses TRBV29-1 with TRBJ1-5; possibly TRBD1 for D (5 bases). Per germline, CDR1 SQVTM and CDR2 ANQGSEA. The CDR3 covers 13 residues. V was pared by 4 bases and J by 0 bases, with 7 bases between. Here the CDR3 DNA reads TGCAGCGTTGGACAGTATAGCAATCAGCCCCAGCATTTT. Protein product: CSVGQYSNQPQHF.

V gene TRBV21-1 combines with J gene TRBJ2-5; no check of the table's D call, TRBD1, against the DNA was made. TRBV21-1 is classified as a pseudogene. This CDR3 is 14 amino acids long. CDR3 in amino acids: CASSKTYRGETQYF. CDR3 DNA sequence: TGTGCCAGCAGCAAAACTTACAGGGGAGAGACCCAGTACTTC.

The chain joins TRBV7-8 to TRBJ1-4; D not certain. Trimming shortened V by 5 bases and J by 7 bases, and 14 bases separated the two germline ends. The CDR3 spans 14 residues. Germline CDR1 reads SGHVS; CDR2 reads FQNEAQ. The CDR3 coding sequence is TGTGCCAGCAGCAACCGGGCCAGCGGTGAAAAACTGTTTTTT. Translating it yields CASSNRASGEKLFF. Based on the CDR3 plus reference TRBV7-8 and TRBJ1-4, the full variable domain is GAGVSQSPRYKVAKRGQDVALRCDPISGHVSLFWYQQALGQGPEFLTYFQNEAQLDKSGLPSDRFFAERPEGSVSTLKIQRTQQEDSAVYLCASSNRASGEKLFFGSGTQLSVL.

V gene TRBV5-5 combines with J gene TRBJ2-7; 9 bases agree with TRBD1. The ends lost 4 bases at V and 3 bases at J; junction bases unmatched: 5. The length of the CDR3 is 14 residues. CDR1 SGHKS and CDR2 YYEKEE come from the germline V gene (reference sequence). For the CDR3, the DNA is TGTGCCAGCAGCACGGACAGGGGAGACTACGAGCAGTACTTC. Translating gives CASSTDRGDYEQYF.

This chain connects TRBV30 to TRBJ2-6; 7 nucleotides line up with TRBD1. The germline CDR1 and CDR2 sequences are GTSNPN and SVGIG (reference sequence). Trimming took 4 bases from V and 2 from J; bases not matched to a gene: 8. The CDR3 is made up of 16 amino acids. The CDR3 loop is CAWKRRQGPGANVLTF. CDR3 sequence (DNA): TGTGCCTGGAAACGACGACAGGGCCCTGGGGCCAACGTCCTGACTTTC.

The chain links TRBV5-6 to TRBJ2-5; 11 bases align to TRBD2. The CDR3 sequence is 16 residues long. After removal of 3 bases from V and 0 bases from J, the junction contained 4 bases not matched to a gene. Germline CDR1 and CDR2: SGHDT and YYEEEE. The CDR3: CASSSLAGGYQETQYF. CDR3 nucleotides: TGTGCCAGCAGCTCTTTAGCGGGAGGGTACCAAGAGACCCAGTACTTC.

This clone was seen a few times. The chain employs TRBV27 and TRBJ1-6; TRBD1 is a possible D gene (5 bases). The V end was cut by 4 bases, the J end by 10 bases, with 14 bases between. Per the germline V gene, CDR1 is MNHEY and CDR2 is SMNVEV (reference sequence). CDR3 length: 14 amino acids. DNA for the CDR3: TGTGCCAGCAGTTCCGTCAGCCCAGGGTCACCCCTCCACTTT. It yields the protein CASSSVSPGSPLHF.

This chain links TRBV5-4 with TRBJ1-3; 8 bases fit TRBD1. CDR3 length equals 15 residues. CDR1 and CDR2 (germline): SGHNT, YYREEE (reference sequence). V lost 4 bases, J lost 8 bases, and 11 bases stayed unmatched. DNA of the CDR3: TGTGCCAGCAGCCCGACGACAGGGGAGCTCGACACCATATATTTT. Translated, it gives CASSPTTGELDTIYF.

This clone was counted only a few times. J is TRBJ1-5 and V is TRBV2; D remains ambiguous. The CDR3 consists of 11 residues. V shed 0 bases and J shed 10 bases, with 4 bases lying between them. Germline V gene data show CDR1 as SNHLY and CDR2 as FYNNEI. CDR3 sequence reads: CASSEAGPQHF. CDR3 DNA: TGTGCCAGCAGTGAAGCGGGCCCCCAGCATTTT.

This sequence joins TRBV27 and TRBJ2-7; unclear D gene. The germline V gene has CDR1 MNHEY and CDR2 SMNVEV (reference sequence). This CDR3 has 14 residues. V was pared by 8 bases and J by 2 bases, with 16 bases between. The CDR3 DNA reads TGTGCCAGCCGACGTAAACAGACCACCTACGAGCAGTACTTC. Translated: CASRRKQTTYEQYF.

The chain is built from TRBV21-1 and TRBJ2-7; the DNA was not used to check the table's D call, TRBD1. TRBV21-1 is assigned pseudogene status. The CDR3 length is 15 residues. The CDR3 nucleotides are TGTGCCAGCCAGACAGGGAGCCAGGGCCCCCACGAGCAGTACTTC. Translating gives CASQTGSQGPHEQYF.